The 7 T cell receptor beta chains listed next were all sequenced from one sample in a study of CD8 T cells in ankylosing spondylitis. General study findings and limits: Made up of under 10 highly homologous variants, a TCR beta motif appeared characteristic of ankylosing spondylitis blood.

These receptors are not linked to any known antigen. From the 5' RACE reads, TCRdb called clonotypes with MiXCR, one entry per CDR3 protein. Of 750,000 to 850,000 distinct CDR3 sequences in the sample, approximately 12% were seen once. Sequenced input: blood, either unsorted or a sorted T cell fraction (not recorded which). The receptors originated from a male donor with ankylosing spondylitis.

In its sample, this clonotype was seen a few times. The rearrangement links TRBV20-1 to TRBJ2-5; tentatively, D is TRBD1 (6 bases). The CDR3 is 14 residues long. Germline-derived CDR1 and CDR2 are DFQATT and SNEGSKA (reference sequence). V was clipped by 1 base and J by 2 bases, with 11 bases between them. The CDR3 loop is CSARVWGHQETQYF. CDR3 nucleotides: TGCAGTGCTAGAGTATGGGGACATCAAGAGACCCAGTACTTC.

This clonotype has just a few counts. The CDR3 DNA follows: TGTGCCAGCTCACCCCCCTCGGGGGACGGCTACACCTTC. This gives the protein CASSPPSGDGYTF. The V call is TRBV18, the J call TRBJ1-2; perhaps TRBD1 as D (5 bases). Germline loops: CDR1 KGHSH, CDR2 LQKENI. This CDR3 comprises 13 residues. With 3 bases removed from V and 8 bases from J, the gap between germline ends came to 13 bases.

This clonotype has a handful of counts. Written as DNA, the CDR3 is TGCAGTGCCCTCCTGGGACACCGACAGTATTTT. This codes for CSALLGHRQYF. The chain combines TRBV20-1 with TRBJ2-3; D is possibly TRBD1 (6 bases). The CDR3 spans 11 residues. From germline, CDR1 is DFQATT and CDR2 SNEGSKA (reference sequence). V was pared by 6 bases and J by 12 bases, with 16 bases between.

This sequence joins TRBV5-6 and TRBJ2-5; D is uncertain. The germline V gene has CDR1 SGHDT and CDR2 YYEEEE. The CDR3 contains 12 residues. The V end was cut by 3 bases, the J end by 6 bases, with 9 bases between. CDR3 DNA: TGTGCCAGCAGCTGGCGTCTCCAGACCCAGTACTTC. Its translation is CASSWRLQTQYF.

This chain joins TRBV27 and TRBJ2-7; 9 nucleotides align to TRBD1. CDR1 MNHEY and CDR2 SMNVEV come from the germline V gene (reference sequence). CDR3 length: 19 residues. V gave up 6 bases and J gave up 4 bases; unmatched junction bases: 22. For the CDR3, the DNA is TGTGCCAGCAGCCGCCGCCTATCTGGTTCCGGGACAGGGCAATACGAGCAGTACTTC. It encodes CASSRRLSGSGTGQYEQYF.

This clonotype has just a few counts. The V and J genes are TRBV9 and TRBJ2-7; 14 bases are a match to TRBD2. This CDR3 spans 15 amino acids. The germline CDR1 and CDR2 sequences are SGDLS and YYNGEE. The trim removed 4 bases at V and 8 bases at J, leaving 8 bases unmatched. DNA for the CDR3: TGTGCCAGCAGCTCGGGACTAGCGGGGGATTCCAAGCAGTACTTC. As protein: CASSSGLAGDSKQYF.

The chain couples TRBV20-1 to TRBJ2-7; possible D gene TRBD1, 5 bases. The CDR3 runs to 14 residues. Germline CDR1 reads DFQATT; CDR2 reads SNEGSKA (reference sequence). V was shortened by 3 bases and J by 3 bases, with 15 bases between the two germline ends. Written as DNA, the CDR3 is TGCAGTGCTAGGCCCACAGGTGGGGACTACGAGCAGTACTTC. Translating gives CSARPTGGDYEQYF.